These T cell receptor beta chains were read from a single sample in a study of cytomegalovirus exposure and HLA in healthy donors. Assay: immunoSEQ multiplex PCR; the TCRdb copy retains only in-frame clones and omits some. In all, the sample yields roughly 60,000 clones. Sequencing was done on a sample of PBMCs. The source is a young woman in good health and CMV-seronegative. The conserved cysteine and the conserved F or W are not part of the CDR3 here. Each record gives: J gene, V gene, CDR3 protein.

TRBJ2-7 TRBV5-1 ASSLGGQGVGEQY
TRBJ2-1 TRBV4-1 ASSPGHTATYNEQF
TRBJ1-1 TRBV5-1 ASSSTGRRDTEAF
TRBJ2-7 TRBV5-6 ASSHRVLGAYEQY
TRBJ2-7 TRBV7-9 ASSLRGTGSNEQY
TRBJ2-7 TRBV5-1 ASSLAGTSVWVGEQY
TRBJ1-5 TRBV2 ASSRDRVGNNQPQH
TRBJ2-1 TRBV6-4 ASSVTSGRQEEQF
TRBJ1-3 TRBV2 ASSETGVATIY
TRBJ2-1 TRBV6-4 ASSRDSRNEQF
TRBJ1-2 TRBV19 ASSPRQGFGGYT
TRBJ2-7 TRBV13 ASSEAGTGGAYEQY
TRBJ2-7 TRBV14 ASSQLSGDSYEQY
TRBJ1-2 TRBV18 ASSPGTDSGGGYT
TRBJ1-2 TRBV13 ASSKGQGVSGYT
TRBJ2-7 TRBV7-9 ASISGARYEQY
TRBJ1-5 TRBV7-9 ASSSRDGGQPQH
TRBJ2-3 TRBV10-2 ASAISGDTQY
TRBJ1-1 TRBV6-4 ASSDPGKAF
TRBJ2-7 TRBV6-1 ASSDLSGPLYEQY
TRBJ2-7 TRBV4-1 ASSQDRASSYEQY
TRBJ1-4 TRBV29-1 SAGTGYEKLF
TRBJ1-1 TRBV7-9 ASSFPPVFGPGDTEAF
TRBJ2-1 TRBV30 AWSDLGPDEQF
TRBJ1-1 TRBV5-1 ASSDGTSSGVPEAF
TRBJ2-1 TRBV5-4 ASSRDQGALSDEQF
TRBJ2-7 TRBV6-6 ATTGQTTYEQY
TRBJ1-2 TRBV29-1 SERDTYGYT
TRBJ1-1 TRBV7-6 ASSLAPGQNTEAF
TRBJ2-1 TRBV18 ASSLDGTSGNEQF
TRBJ2-3 TRBV29-1 SVEDPGRSGGTQY
TRBJ2-1 TRBV6-5 ASTTSGGSDEQF
TRBJ2-7 TRBV19 ASRFLAGEGTYEQY
TRBJ1-2 TRBV5-1 ASSAGQTGYT
TRBJ2-3 TRBV2 ASSEAVVAGTDTQY
TRBJ2-5 TRBV6-1 AGRGGTSETQY
TRBJ1-1 TRBV28 ASSSTGGWNTEAF
TRBJ2-7 TRBV29-1 SVGLAGLSYEQY
TRBJ2-7 TRBV5-1 ASSLGGQGRGYEQY
TRBJ1-3 TRBV6-5 ASSQTAISGNTIY
TRBJ1-6 TRBV6-1 ASSLQGIRSPLH
TRBJ1-1 TRBV25-1 ASSDSGMNTEAF
. TRBV6-1 ASTDRGDYEQY
TRBJ2-3 TRBV7-6 ASSRGTGRTDTQY
TRBJ2-1 TRBV4-2 ASSPPGLEGGNEQF
TRBJ2-7 TRBV5-1 ASSQNLAGGPGEQY
TRBJ2-2 TRBV11-2 ASSLAQVTGELF
TRBJ2-2 TRBV7-3 ASSNLGGAGGELF
TRBJ1-2 TRBV4-1 ASSQAGREAESYGYT